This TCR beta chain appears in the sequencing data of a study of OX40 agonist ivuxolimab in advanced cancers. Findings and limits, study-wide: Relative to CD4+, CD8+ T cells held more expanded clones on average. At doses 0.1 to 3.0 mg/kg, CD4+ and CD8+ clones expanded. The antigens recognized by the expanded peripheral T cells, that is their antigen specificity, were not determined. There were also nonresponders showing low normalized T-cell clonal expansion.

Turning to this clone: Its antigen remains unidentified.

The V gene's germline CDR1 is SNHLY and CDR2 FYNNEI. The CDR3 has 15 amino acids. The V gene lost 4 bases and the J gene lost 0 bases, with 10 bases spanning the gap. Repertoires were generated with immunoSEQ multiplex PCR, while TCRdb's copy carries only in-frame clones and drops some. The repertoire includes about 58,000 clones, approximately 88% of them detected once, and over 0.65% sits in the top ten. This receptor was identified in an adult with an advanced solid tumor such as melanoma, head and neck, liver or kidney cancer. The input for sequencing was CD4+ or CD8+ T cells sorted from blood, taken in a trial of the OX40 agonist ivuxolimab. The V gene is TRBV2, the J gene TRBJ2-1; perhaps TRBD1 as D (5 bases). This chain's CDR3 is CASSGGPSSYNEQFF. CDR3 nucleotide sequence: TGTGCCAGCAGTGGGGGCCCAAGCTCCTACAATGAGCAGTTCTTC.